What follows describes a single TCR beta chain. TCR beta CDR3 regions were amplified from RNA transcripts. HTBI primers were employed in a first-round RT-PCR of the TCR CDR3. MiXCR, run by TCRdb on the multiplex PCR reads, gives a single entry per CDR3 protein. Of hundreds of thousands of distinct CDR3 sequences in the sample, about 14% were seen once. This sample was included in a study of T cells in Graves' hyperthyroidism and ophthalmopathy. The CDR3 is 14 amino acids. The V gene's germline CDR1 is SGHTS and CDR2 YDEGEE. V lost 0 bases, J lost 12 bases, and 16 bases lay in between. This TCR was sampled from a woman in her 30s with Graves' hyperthyroidism that later progressed to Graves' ophthalmopathy. The chain links TRBV5-8 to TRBJ2-1, with D perhaps matching TRBD1 (6 bases). The sample comprised blood. CDR3 sequence: CASSLEVPPGVQFF. The CDR3 DNA reads as TGTGCCAGCAGCTTGGAGGTCCCCCCAGGGGTGCAGTTCTTC.